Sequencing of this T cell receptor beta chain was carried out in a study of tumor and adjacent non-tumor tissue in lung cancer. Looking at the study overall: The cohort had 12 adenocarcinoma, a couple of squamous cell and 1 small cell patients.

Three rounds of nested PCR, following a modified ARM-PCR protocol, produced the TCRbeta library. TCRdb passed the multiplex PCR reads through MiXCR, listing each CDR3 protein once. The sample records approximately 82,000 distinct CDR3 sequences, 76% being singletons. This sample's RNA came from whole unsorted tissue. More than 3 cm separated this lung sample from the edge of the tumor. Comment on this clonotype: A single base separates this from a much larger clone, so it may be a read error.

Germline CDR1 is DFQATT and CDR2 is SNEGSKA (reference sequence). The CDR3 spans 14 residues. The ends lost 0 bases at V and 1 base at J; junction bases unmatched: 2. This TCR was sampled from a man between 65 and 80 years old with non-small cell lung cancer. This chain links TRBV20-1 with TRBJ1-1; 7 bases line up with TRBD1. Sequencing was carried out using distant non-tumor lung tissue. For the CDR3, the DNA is TGCAGTGCTAGAGAGGGACAGTGGAACACTGAAGCTTTCTTT. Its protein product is CSAREGQWNTEAFF.